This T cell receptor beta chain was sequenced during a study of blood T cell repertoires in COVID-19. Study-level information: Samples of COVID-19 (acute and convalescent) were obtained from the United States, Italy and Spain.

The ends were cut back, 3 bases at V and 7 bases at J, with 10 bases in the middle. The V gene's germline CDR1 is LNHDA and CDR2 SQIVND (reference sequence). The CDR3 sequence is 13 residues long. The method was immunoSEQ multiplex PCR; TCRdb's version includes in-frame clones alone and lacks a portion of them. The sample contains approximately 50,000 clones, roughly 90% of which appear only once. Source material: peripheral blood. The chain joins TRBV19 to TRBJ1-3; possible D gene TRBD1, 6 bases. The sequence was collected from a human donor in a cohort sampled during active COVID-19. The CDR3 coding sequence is TGTGCCAGTAGTATTGGTCAGGGGAACACCATATATTTT. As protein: CASSIGQGNTIYF.